The 15 T cell receptor beta chains given below trace back to one sample, sequenced in a study of cytomegalovirus exposure and HLA in healthy donors. The PCR employed 60 Vbeta primers together with 13 Jbeta primers. The method was immunoSEQ multiplex PCR; TCRdb's version includes in-frame clones alone and lacks a portion of them. The profile shows roughly 100,000 clones, 60% to 80% of them singletons. Sequenced: PBMCs. The origin of the receptors is a middle-aged woman in good health and CMV-seropositive.

The CDR3 bases are TGTGCCAGCAGTGAGACCCACTACGAGCAGTACTTC. Translation gives CASSETHYEQYF. The chain recombines TRBV6-1 with TRBJ2-5; unclear D gene. TRBJ2-7 explains the end of the DNA better; the J call may be wrong. The CDR3 covers 12 residues. Germline-derived CDR1 and CDR2 are MNHNS and SASEGT.

This chain uses TRBV11-1 with TRBJ2-5; D possibly corresponds to TRBD2 (6 bases). Germline CDR1 reads SGHAT; CDR2 reads FQDESV (reference sequence). V shed 9 bases and J shed 0 bases, with 17 bases lying between them. The CDR3 covers 15 residues. The CDR3 nucleotides are TGTGCCAGTGGACCGGGGGTAGAGTACCAAGAGACCCAGTACTTC. Residues: CASGPGVEYQETQYF.

This chain joins TRBV6-1 and TRBJ2-6; tentatively, D is TRBD2 (5 bases). CDR1 and CDR2 from the germline V gene are MNHNS and SASEGT. The CDR3 is made up of 15 amino acids. Trimming stripped 4 bases from V and 3 bases from J, with 10 bases between. The DNA of the CDR3 is TGTGCCAGCAGTGTATCGGGGAGTGGGGCCAACGTCCTGACTTTC. As protein: CASSVSGSGANVLTF.

This rearrangement joins TRBV5-1 to TRBJ2-1; the match to TRBD2 covers 9 bases. The CDR3 is 16 amino acids. J was trimmed by 3 bases and V by 4 bases; bases with no gene match: 8. Looked up from germline, CDR1 is SGHRS and CDR2 is YFSETQ. CDR3 in DNA: TGCGCCAGCAGCAGCTTAGCGGGAGTGGGCTACAATGAGCAGTTCTTC. This codes for CASSSLAGVGYNEQFF.

This clone was counted between two and nine times. The J gene is TRBJ2-1, the V gene TRBV18; 9 bases are shared with TRBD1. Trimming removed 8 bases from V and 7 bases from J; junction bases left unmatched: 6. This CDR3 contains 13 residues. The germline V gene has CDR1 KGHSH and CDR2 LQKENI. The CDR3 sequence is CASGSGTGNEQFF. For the CDR3, the DNA is TGTGCCAGCGGTTCCGGGACAGGGAATGAGCAGTTCTTC.

The rearrangement uses TRBV15 and TRBJ2-5; D is unresolved. The end of the DNA fits TRBJ2-7 better, so the J call may be wrong. Germline CDR1 and CDR2: LNHNV and YYDKDF (reference sequence). The length of the CDR3 is 17 residues. CDR3 protein: CATSIRSFPLVGYEQYF. The CDR3 DNA sequence: TGTGCCACCAGCATCCGTAGTTTCCCATTAGTGGGCTACGAGCAGTACTTC.

The chain has TRBV5-1 and TRBJ1-1; tentatively, D is TRBD1 (5 bases). The V end lost 2 bases, the J end lost 4 bases, and 15 bases lay between the germline ends. CDR1 SGHRS and CDR2 YFSETQ come from the germline V gene. The CDR3 is 15 residues long. The CDR3 is CASSFLGVSGTEAFF. In DNA, the CDR3 is TGCGCCAGCAGCTTCCTAGGGGTTTCTGGCACTGAAGCTTTCTTT.

V gene TRBV18 combines with J gene TRBJ2-7; D ambiguous. CDR1 is KGHSH, CDR2 LQKENI, per germline. The CDR3 has 15 residues. Trimming removed 0 bases at V and 2 bases at J, with 11 bases between. The DNA for the CDR3 is TGTGCCAGCTCACCACCGTTAGCTGTTCCCTACGAGCAGTACTTC. Encoded protein: CASSPPLAVPYEQYF.

About this clone itself: Mismatch with germline at one junction end may stem from a read error. In nucleotides, the CDR3 is TGTGTCACCAGCAGATGGGGGACAGGGGAGTTGACTGAAGCTTTCTTC. Its translation: CVTSRWGTGELTEAFF. This chain uses TRBV15 with TRBJ1-1, with 10 bases that match TRBD1. CDR1 is LNHNV and CDR2 is YYDKDF in the germline V gene (reference sequence). CDR3 length: 16 residues.

The J gene is TRBJ1-1, the V gene TRBV6-5; maybe TRBD1 (5 bases). The germline V gene encodes CDR1 MNHEY and CDR2 SVGAGI. V was pared by 0 bases and J by 3 bases, with 11 bases between. This CDR3 contains 15 residues. CDR3 bases: TGTGCCAGCAGTTACTCCAGGGCGGGGTACACTGAAGCTTTCTTT. This codes for CASSYSRAGYTEAFF.

The genes are TRBV7-9 and TRBJ2-5; D not resolved. The CDR3 has 17 amino acids. V lost 3 bases and J 4 bases, leaving 21 bases between the germline ends. Germline CDR1 SEHNR, CDR2 FQNEAQ (reference sequence). CDR3 loop: CASSLYRQVTARETQYF. CDR3 bases: TGTGCCAGCAGCTTGTACCGGCAGGTTACCGCAAGAGAGACCCAGTACTTC.

The rearrangement uses TRBV10-2 and TRBJ1-1; 8 bases line up with TRBD1. CDR3 length: 13 amino acids. From germline, CDR1 is WSHSY and CDR2 SAAADI. V lost 9 bases to trimming and J lost 3 bases; unmatched junction nucleotides: 6. The CDR3: CASMTGVDTEAFF. The CDR3 nucleotides are TGCGCCAGTATGACAGGGGTTGACACTGAAGCTTTCTTT.

This chain uses TRBV7-9 with TRBJ2-7; weak D call: TRBD1 (6 bases). V lost 0 bases and J 3 bases, leaving 12 bases between the germline ends. CDR1 is SEHNR, CDR2 FQNEAQ, per germline (reference sequence). This CDR3 comprises 15 residues. Here the CDR3 DNA reads TGTGCCAGCAGCTTAGCCTCTACAGGGTTCTACGAGCAGTACTTC. Its protein is CASSLASTGFYEQYF. The whole variable domain, remainder taken from reference TRBV7-9 and TRBJ2-7, is DTGVSQNPRHKITKRGQNVTFRCDPISEHNRLYWYRQTLGQGPEFLTYFQNEAQLEKSRLLSDRFSAERPKGSFSTLEIQRTEQGDSAMYLCASSLASTGFYEQYFGPGTRLTVT.

The rearrangement uses TRBV2 and TRBJ2-7; 11 bases fit TRBD1. J was trimmed by 2 bases and V by 5 bases; bases with no gene match: 8. Germline CDR1 reads SNHLY; CDR2 reads FYNNEI. The CDR3 runs to 16 residues. The CDR3 here is CASSQLGGQGAYEQYF. The DNA of the CDR3 is TGTGCCAGCAGTCAACTTGGGGGACAGGGGGCCTACGAGCAGTACTTC.

The V gene is TRBV7-3, the J gene TRBJ1-2; no clear D. CDR3 length: 15 amino acids. The germline gives CDR1 SGHTA, CDR2 FQGTGA. V was cut by 2 bases and J by 4 bases, with 14 bases left in between. CDR3 DNA sequence: TGTGCCAGCAGCTTAGTCGCAGGAGGTTCCTATGGCTACACCTTC. Its translation is CASSLVAGGSYGYTF.